The 20 T cell receptor beta chains given below trace back to one sample, sequenced in a study of CD8 T cells in Susac syndrome. With random hexamers, reverse transcription was performed on roughly 0.45 to 1 ug of RNA. TCRdb independently ran MiXCR on the immunoSEQ multiplex PCR reads; one entry per CDR3 protein. The sample yields about 250,000 distinct CDR3 sequences, around 93% seen once. The sequencing sample was made of CD4+ T cells from PBMCs. The receptors here all came from a human donor with multiple sclerosis.

As to this clonotype: The germline gene is not matched at one end of the junction; a read error may be the cause. The chain couples TRBV18 to TRBJ2-3; 7 bases are shared with TRBD1. The length of the CDR3 is 15 residues. Germline values: CDR1 KGHSH, CDR2 LQKENI. The CDR3 region is CASSPLGQGTDTQYF. The CDR3 DNA reads TGTGCCAGCTCGCCACTCGGACAGGGCACAGATACGCAGTATTTT.

This sequence joins TRBV20-1 and TRBJ2-7, with 11 bases lining up with TRBD2. Germline V CDR1 and CDR2: DFQATT, SNEGSKA (reference sequence). The CDR3 runs to 16 residues. Unmatched junction bases numbered 7, after V lost 1 base and J lost 2 bases. The CDR3 bases are TGCAGTGCTAGAGCTAGGGTAGCGGGGGGGACCTACGAGCAGTACGTC. It translates to CSARARVAGGTYEQYV.

This chain links TRBV20-1 with TRBJ2-7; TRBD2 is a possible D gene (6 bases). With 3 bases removed from V and 5 bases from J, the gap between germline ends came to 17 bases. The CDR3 extends over 14 amino acids. Germline CDR1 and CDR2: DFQATT and SNEGSKA (reference sequence). CDR3 amino acids: CSARRCATGDEQYV. The CDR3 nucleotides are TGCAGTGCTAGGAGGTGTGCTACGGGGGACGAGCAGTACGTC.

This chain links TRBV12-3 or TRBV12-4 with TRBJ1-1; TRBD1 is a possible D gene (5 bases). The CDR3 contains 16 residues. The V and J ends lost 0 bases and 3 bases respectively, with 14 bases between them. The CDR3 coding sequence is TGTGCCAGCAGTTTAGCGCTGGGGCAGGACGACACTGAAGCTTTCTTT. Protein product: CASSLALGQDDTEAFF.

The chain carries TRBV7-9 and TRBJ2-5; TRBD1 might be the D (6 bases). V was pared by 2 bases and J by 1 base, with 11 bases between. CDR1 is SEHNR, CDR2 FQNEAQ, per germline (reference sequence). The CDR3 sequence is 15 residues long. The CDR3 sequence is CASSLLQTGQETQYF. The CDR3 nucleotides are TGTGCCAGCAGCTTATTACAGACAGGCCAAGAGACCCAGTACTTC.

This sequence joins TRBV28 and TRBJ1-1; 7 nucleotides align to TRBD1. Trimming took 2 bases from V and 0 from J; bases not matched to a gene: 6. Germline V gives CDR1 MDHEN, CDR2 SYDVKM. CDR3 length: 16 amino acids. The CDR3 DNA reads as TGTGCCAGCAGTTTAAGGGGGCGCGGCCTGAACACTGAAGCTTTCTTT. Translated, it gives CASSLRGRGLNTEAFF.

The chain recombines TRBV5-1 with TRBJ2-3, with 15 bases that match TRBD2. The CDR3 extends over 18 amino acids. Germline CDR1 SGHRS, CDR2 YFSETQ. V was clipped by 0 bases and J by 6 bases; unmatched bases: 8. CDR3 sequence: CASSLAGLAGGTSDTQYF. The CDR3 DNA reads TGCGCCAGCAGCTTGGCGGGACTAGCGGGAGGTACGTCGGATACGCAGTATTTT.

The chain combines TRBV20-1 with TRBJ2-1; the match to TRBD2 covers 9 bases. Trimming at V came to 5 bases and at J to 4 bases, leaving 6 bases not matched to a gene. There are 14 residues in the CDR3. Germline CDR1 reads DFQATT; CDR2 reads SNEGSKA (reference sequence). CDR3 nucleotide sequence: TGCAGTGCTTCAATAGCGGGAGTTTACAATGAGCAGTTCTTC. Translating gives CSASIAGVYNEQFF.

The chain has TRBV25-1 and TRBJ1-4; D might be TRBD1 (5 bases). The germline CDR1 and CDR2 sequences are MGHDK and SYGVNS. The CDR3 has 15 amino acids. Trimming removed 3 bases at V and 4 bases at J, with 12 bases between. CDR3 DNA: TGTGCCAGCAGTGACCCCGGGACTGTTAATGAAAAACTGTTTTTT. This codes for CASSDPGTVNEKLFF.

This clonotype was recorded only once. The chain combines TRBV5-1 with TRBJ2-6; no clear D. The CDR3 has 18 amino acids. The V gene lost 0 bases and the J gene lost 0 bases, with 13 bases spanning the gap. CDR1 SGHRS and CDR2 YFSETQ come from the germline V gene. For the CDR3, the DNA is TGCGCCAGCAGCTTGGAAGGTAGGCCGCTCTCTGGGGCCAACGTCCTGACTTTC. Translated, it gives CASSLEGRPLSGANVLTF.

This clonotype was detected only once. The rearrangement joins TRBV11-2 to TRBJ2-7; D is perhaps TRBD1 or TRBD2 (6 bases each). The V gene's germline CDR1 is SGHAT and CDR2 FQNNGV. The CDR3 has 15 residues. V was cut by 1 base and J by 3 bases, with 13 bases left in between. The CDR3 loop is CASSLVPGGHYEQYF. The DNA of the CDR3 is TGTGCCAGCAGCTTAGTTCCCGGGGGCCACTACGAGCAGTACTTC.

This sequence joins TRBV7-2 and TRBJ1-5; D perhaps matches TRBD1 (6 bases). Germline V gives CDR1 SGHTA, CDR2 FQGNSA. Trimming left V 5 bases short and J 0 bases short, with 17 bases between. The CDR3 contains 17 residues. The CDR3 here is CASSPRTALYSNQPQHF. In DNA, the CDR3 is TGTGCCAGCAGCCCCCGGACAGCTTTATATAGCAATCAGCCCCAGCATTTT.

The chain employs TRBV6-1 and TRBJ1-4, with 10 positions matching TRBD1. This CDR3 is built from 15 residues. With V trimmed by 6 bases and J by 7 bases, 8 bases remained unmatched. Germline CDR1 is MNHNS and CDR2 is SASEGT. CDR3 DNA: TGTGCCAGCAGATTGCCGGGACAGGGGTTTGAAAAACTGTTTTTT. As protein: CASRLPGQGFEKLFF.

The rearrangement joins TRBV12-3 or TRBV12-4 to TRBJ1-1, with TRBD1 as a possible D gene (5 bases). The CDR3 is 17 residues long. The germline V and J ends were trimmed by 6 bases and 4 bases, with 24 bases remaining between them. The CDR3 DNA reads as TGTGCCAGCAGCTTGGCGGGGCTTCAGGCCGGGGGCACTGAAGCTTTCTTT. It yields the protein CASSLAGLQAGGTEAFF.

V gene TRBV15 combines with J gene TRBJ1-2; TRBD1 might be the D (5 bases). The V gene's germline CDR1 is LNHNV and CDR2 YYDKDF (reference sequence). The CDR3 covers 14 residues. The germline V and J ends were trimmed by 5 bases and 11 bases, with 21 bases remaining between them. The CDR3 DNA reads as TGTGCCACCAGCCCCAGGCGGGGCCGCGTATTGTACACCTTC. This sequence encodes CATSPRRGRVLYTF.

This clonotype was found once. The chain links TRBV6-6 to TRBJ1-5; no clear D gene. The germline V and J ends were trimmed by 8 bases and 4 bases, with 9 bases remaining between them. The germline V gene encodes CDR1 MNHNY and CDR2 SVGAGI (reference sequence). The CDR3 sequence is 12 residues long. This CDR3 reads CASGEPNQPQHF. The CDR3 bases are TGTGCCAGCGGGGAACCGAATCAGCCCCAGCATTTT.

The chain couples TRBV3-1 to TRBJ1-1; D unresolved. Trimming pared 2 bases from V and 3 bases from J, leaving 7 bases between. The V gene's germline CDR1 is LGHDT and CDR2 YNNKEL (reference sequence). The CDR3 is 13 residues long. CDR3 DNA: TGTGCCAGCAGCCAAACACCATACACTGAAGCTTTCTTT. Translation gives CASSQTPYTEAFF.

The chain joins TRBV2 to TRBJ1-1; weak D call: TRBD1 (6 bases). Between the trimmed V and J ends, which lost 6 bases and 0 bases, there was a span of 11 bases. The V gene's germline CDR1 is SNHLY and CDR2 FYNNEI. This CDR3 contains 14 residues. The CDR3 loop is CASSGTFMNTEAFF. In nucleotides, the CDR3 is TGTGCCAGCAGCGGGACATTTATGAACACTGAAGCTTTCTTT.

The CDR3 DNA follows: TGTGCCAGTAGTATAGGACTAGGGGCCTACGAGCAGTACGTC. Its translation is CASSIGLGAYEQYV. The gene calls are TRBV19 and TRBJ2-7; TRBD2 might be the D (6 bases). CDR1 and CDR2 from the germline V gene are LNHDA and SQIVND (reference sequence). This CDR3 contains 14 residues. Trimming cost V 1 base and J 2 bases, with 9 bases left between them.

The gene calls are TRBV30 and TRBJ2-7, with D possibly matching TRBD1 (5 bases). The V gene's germline CDR1 is GTSNPN and CDR2 SVGIG (reference sequence). The length of the CDR3 is 13 residues. Trimming pared 4 bases from V and 9 bases from J, leaving 19 bases between. The CDR3 reads CAWTTRQSEGQYF. The CDR3 nucleotides are TGTGCCTGGACCACCCGACAGTCAGAAGGGCAGTACTTC.